The 17 T cell receptor beta chains below all came from one sample that was sequenced in a study of cytomegalovirus exposure and HLA in healthy donors. 13 Jbeta primers and 60 Vbeta primers were used for the PCR. Profiled with immunoSEQ multiplex PCR; TCRdb holds only in-frame clones, not every one. This table has some 200,000 clones, approximately 78% appearing once. Sample: PBMCs. All receptors come from a woman in her fifties or sixties in good health and CMV-seropositive.

The V and J genes are TRBV28 and TRBJ1-5, with unresolved D. The CDR3 loop spans 15 amino acids. From germline, CDR1 is MDHEN and CDR2 SYDVKM. Trimming took off 3 bases at V and 3 bases at J, with 12 bases between the two ends. The CDR3 DNA is TGTGCCAGCAGTTTTCCCATATTACTCAATCAGCCCCAGCATTTT. Its translation: CASSFPILLNQPQHF.

The rearrangement joins TRBV28 to TRBJ1-4, with 12 bases that match TRBD1. V trimming: 4 bases; J trimming: 8 bases; junction bases outside the gene matches: 11. CDR1 MDHEN and CDR2 SYDVKM come from the germline V gene. The CDR3 totals 17 residues. The CDR3 is CASSSLGQGALGEKLFF. CDR3 DNA sequence: TGTGCCAGCAGTTCCCTGGGACAGGGGGCCCTGGGGGAAAAACTGTTTTTT.

The chain has TRBV6-1 and TRBJ1-1; D perhaps matches TRBD1 (6 bases). This CDR3 contains 13 residues. Trimming left V 10 bases short and J 1 base short, with 13 bases between. Germline-derived CDR1 and CDR2 are MNHNS and SASEGT. The CDR3 coding sequence is TGTGCCACCTTTTCGACAGGGAACACTGAAGCTTTCTTT. This sequence encodes CATFSTGNTEAFF.

V gene TRBV30 combines with J gene TRBJ2-1, with a weak D call TRBD2 (6 bases). The ends were cut back, 3 bases at V and 9 bases at J, with 15 bases in the middle. This CDR3 is built from 13 residues. CDR1 is GTSNPN and CDR2 is SVGIG in the germline V gene (reference sequence). The CDR3: CAWSSRLEGEQFF. As DNA, the CDR3 is TGTGCCTGGAGCTCCCGACTAGAAGGTGAGCAGTTCTTC.

The CDR3 coding sequence is TGTGCCAGCAGCTCCACTCTCGTAAGGAGGAATGAGCAGTTCTTC. Amino acid sequence: CASSSTLVRRNEQFF. V gene TRBV7-2 combines with J gene TRBJ2-1; a weak D match, TRBD2 (5 bases). The germline CDR1 and CDR2 sequences are SGHTA and FQGNSA. V shed 4 bases and J shed 7 bases, with 17 bases lying between them. The CDR3 extends over 15 amino acids.

V gene TRBV28 combines with J gene TRBJ2-5; TRBD2 is a possible D gene (6 bases). CDR1 and CDR2 from the germline V gene are MDHEN and SYDVKM. The CDR3 has 13 amino acids. The V end lost 7 bases, the J end lost 5 bases, and 14 bases lay between the germline ends. CDR3 DNA: TGTGCCAGCACTCCCGGGGGACTGGAGACCCAGTACTTC. It codes for CASTPGGLETQYF.

The chain uses TRBV5-1 and TRBJ2-1; a possible D gene is TRBD1 (5 bases). Germline V gene lookup returns CDR1 SGHRS and CDR2 YFSETQ. The CDR3 length is 15 residues. V lost 0 bases, J lost 2 bases, and 9 bases lay in between. The CDR3 is CASSLVGQTYNEQFF. The CDR3, as DNA: TGCGCCAGCAGCTTGGTCGGACAAACCTACAATGAGCAGTTCTTC. The full variable domain, in which reference TRBV5-1 and TRBJ2-1 provide the parts outside the CDR3, is KAGVTQTPRYLIKTRGQQVTLSCSPISGHRSVSWYQQTPGQGLQFLFEYFSETQRNKGNFPGRFSGRQFSNSRSEMNVSTLELGDSALYLCASSLVGQTYNEQFFGPGTRLTVL.

This rearrangement joins TRBV12-1 to TRBJ1-1. TRBV12-1 is listed as a pseudogene. The CDR3 has 14 amino acids. Written as DNA, the CDR3 is TGTGCCAGCAGCCGCCACGGGACTGTTACTGAAGCTTTCTTT. Protein sequence: CASSRHGTVTEAFF.

The rearrangement links TRBV6-5 to TRBJ1-4; 10 nucleotides agree with TRBD1. V dropped 4 bases and J dropped 7; count of bases not matched to a gene: 3. This CDR3 comprises 14 residues. The germline gives CDR1 MNHEY, CDR2 SVGAGI. The CDR3 DNA reads as TGTGCCAGCAGTTTAGGGGACAGGGGTGAAAAACTGTTTTTT. It yields the protein CASSLGDRGEKLFF.

The chain is built from TRBV2 and TRBJ2-1; maybe TRBD2 (6 bases). Germline V gene data show CDR1 as SNHLY and CDR2 as FYNNEI. The length of the CDR3 is 15 residues. Trimming removed 7 bases at V and 5 bases at J, with 18 bases between. CDR3 sequence: CASMEGLSRHNEQFF. CDR3 DNA: TGTGCCAGCATGGAGGGACTGAGCCGACACAATGAGCAGTTCTTC. Full variable domain (remainder filled in from reference TRBV2 and TRBJ2-1): EPEVTQTPSHQVTQMGQEVILRCVPISNHLYFYWYRQILGQKVEFLVSFYNNEISEKSEIFDDQFSVERPDGSNFTLKIRSTKLEDSAMYFCASMEGLSRHNEQFFGPGTRLTVL.

CDR3 residues: CASSLRTGKNEQFF. DNA for the CDR3: TGTGCCAGCAGTTTGAGGACAGGGAAGAATGAGCAGTTCTTC. This chain uses TRBV28 with TRBJ2-1; 8 bases map to TRBD1. Trimming at V came to 3 bases and at J to 7 bases, leaving 5 bases not matched to a gene. Germline V gene sequence: CDR1 MDHEN, CDR2 SYDVKM. The CDR3 runs to 14 residues.

The rearrangement links TRBV4-3 to TRBJ2-2, with D perhaps TRBD1 (7 bases). The germline gives CDR1 LGHNA, CDR2 YSLEER. The CDR3 is 17 amino acids. Trimming shortened V by 4 bases and J by 3 bases, and 18 bases separated the two germline ends. The CDR3 region is CASSPNRQGGDTGELFF. CDR3 bases: TGCGCCAGCAGCCCGAACCGGCAGGGGGGAGACACCGGGGAGCTGTTTTTT.

Remarks on this clone: One end of the junction does not line up with germline, which may come from a read error. The chain combines TRBV9 with TRBJ2-6; D might be TRBD1 (5 bases). Germline-derived CDR1 and CDR2 are SGDLS and YYNGEE. The CDR3 loop spans 16 amino acids. This CDR3 reads CASSVGQFSGANGLTF. DNA for the CDR3: TGTGCCAGCAGCGTAGGACAGTTCTCTGGGGCCAACGGCCTGACTTTC.

The genes are TRBV14 and TRBJ1-6; 7 nucleotides agree with TRBD1. After removal of 6 bases from V and 8 bases from J, the junction contained 7 bases not matched to a gene. This CDR3 has 14 amino acids. From germline, CDR1 is SGHDN and CDR2 FVKESK. CDR3: CASREGAGDSPLHF. The CDR3, as DNA: TGTGCCAGCAGAGAGGGGGCAGGAGATTCACCCCTCCACTTT.

V gene TRBV5-4 combines with J gene TRBJ2-2; TRBD2 matches 8 bases. Trimming took 5 bases from V and 3 from J; bases not matched to a gene: 9. CDR1 and CDR2 (germline): SGHNT, YYREEE (reference sequence). This CDR3 is built from 16 residues. CDR3 region: CASRGGAGGHTGELFF. CDR3 DNA sequence: TGTGCCAGCAGGGGGGGGGCGGGGGGACACACCGGGGAGCTGTTTTTT.

This clone was detected only once. The chain has TRBV6-6 and TRBJ1-5; the D gene is possibly TRBD1 (6 bases). V gave up 4 bases and J gave up 4 bases, with 11 bases separating them. Germline V gene data show CDR1 as MNHNY and CDR2 as SVGAGI (reference sequence). The CDR3 contains 14 residues. CDR3 coding DNA: TGTGCCAGCAGTTCGAACCAGGGGAATCAGCCCCAGCATTTT. This codes for CASSSNQGNQPQHF.

The rearrangement joins TRBV11-2 to TRBJ2-1, with D unclear. Germline V gene data show CDR1 as SGHAT and CDR2 as FQNNGV. The CDR3 length is 11 residues. Trimming removed 8 bases at V and 7 bases at J, with 9 bases between. CDR3 nucleotides: TGTGCCAGCCGGGTTAAGAATGAGCAGTTCTTC. As protein: CASRVKNEQFF. Together with reference TRBV11-2 and TRBJ2-1, the CDR3 gives the full variable domain: EAGVAQSPRYKIIEKRQSVAFWCNPISGHATLYWYQQILGQGPKLLIQFQNNGVVDDSQLPKDRFSAERLKGVDSTLKIQPAKLEDSAVYLCASRVKNEQFFGPGTRLTVL.